This T cell receptor (beta chain) was recovered during a study of CD8+ T cells in alopecia areata (dated by TCRdb to 2016 to 2018). Study-wide context: The treated patients, all with moderate-to-severe alopecia areata, were enrolled in an open-label pilot trial of oral tofacitinib given at 5 to 10 mg twice daily. For the treated patients, the SALT score, which quantifies what percentage of scalp surface area is affected, served as the measure of disease severity. On the human side, TCRbeta sequencing was run on scalp tissue and on sorted CD4+ and CD8+ peripheral blood T cells from healthy controls and from alopecia areata patients with either patchy or totalis/universalis disease. High-throughput TCRbeta sequencing was used to examine T cell clonal expansion in alopecia areata in both the C3H/HeJ mouse model and human patients. Patients received tofacitinib for 6 to 18 months and were then followed off drug for 6 months to check for delayed response and recurrence. RNA was obtained with the PAXgene miRNA kit for fixed scalp, the miRNeasy kit for PBMCs, and the RNeasy kit for mouse skin. Clonality in the scalp was compared among normal scalp (n=4), patchy alopecia areata scalp (n=8), and alopecia totalis/universalis scalp (n=8). Patients on tofacitinib were biopsied at baseline and after 4 and 24 weeks of treatment, and several of the patients also had a later scalp biopsy. TCRbeta CDR3 regions were amplified by immunoSEQ multiplex PCR using 35 Vbeta forward and 13 Jbeta reverse primers.

The time point tag for this specimen amounts to: around 4 weeks on oral tofacitinib. The treatment or condition label of this sample denotes: oral pan-JAK inhibitor, 5-10 mg twice daily. Lesional scalp punch biopsies and peripheral blood were obtained from alopecia areata patients. PBMCs were separated by density centrifugation and stained for CD3, CD4 and CD8, after which CD4+ and CD8+ T cells were sorted on a FACSAria. The V and J ends are trimmed by 1 base and 7 bases, leaving 8 bases between them. From cysteine to phenylalanine, the CDR3 is 12 amino acids long. Solely the CDR3 DNA is kept, with 36 bases framed from the first base. The germline V gene supplies CDR1 SGHVS and CDR2 FQNEAQ. Turning to this clone: This receptor's antigen is unknown. No qualities accompany the bases; no much larger clone lies one base away.

The library was produced with the immunoSEQ multiplex PCR assay. To provide template for TCR sequencing, every sample had RNA extracted and reverse transcribed into cDNA. First-strand cDNA was synthesized using SuperScript III with a 2:1 mix of oligo-dT and random hexamers. A synthetic immune receptor repertoire was used to assess amplification bias, and residual bias was removed computationally. In the source study's methods: Raw reads were preprocessed to remove errors, and CDR3 was defined by IMGT conventions from the conserved cysteine to phenylalanine. Clonality was calculated as 1 minus Shannon entropy normalized by log2 of the number of productive unique TCRs. Scalp TCRbeta sequences were cross-referenced with sorted blood CD4 and CD8 repertoires so that the CD4 or CD8 identity of scalp clones could be inferred. The source is immuneACCESS, and TCRdb retained only in-frame sequences with V and J called. Part of the clones is not carried over; for the studies checked, unresolved V genes explain less than half of this, and the remainder is unexplained. The V and J calls and clone size were taken over from that table, and D and trimming were inferred from the DNA. The sample table contains about 140,000 clones; only one count was recorded for about four fifths of them. 20% to 25% of the sample lies in the top ten.

What the research found in general, with its limitations: The treated cohort was small, with a single nonresponder, so links between baseline CD8+ expansion and response need larger studies. Lesional scalp, especially in alopecia totalis/universalis, showed higher clonality and more expanded CD8+ clones than normal scalp, suggesting antigenic drive. TCR sequences shared between patients were less clear than in mice, possibly partly because of HLA diversity in the patient population. Many expanded lesional clones persisted in scalp and blood during tofacitinib treatment, which may partly explain relapse after stopping treatment. Resident alphabeta T cells in normal human skin are also sequenced, complicating scalp TCR repertoire analysis, unlike mouse skin dominated by gammadelta T cells. Tofacitinib significantly decreased scalp clonality and the number of expanded CD8+ clones among the top 100 scalp clones.

The sequences come from CD8+ T cells sorted from blood, collected at week 4, from a patient treated with tofacitinib. The rearranged segments are TRBV7-8 and TRBJ2-7; no D gene is confidently identified. The receptor's source is a human donor with alopecia areata. The DNA sequence is as follows: TGTGCCAGCAGCTTAGGCCTAAATGAGCAGTACTTC. It specifies CASSLGLNEQYF. Here the CDR3 is joined to the reference TRBV7-8 and TRBJ2-7 genes, and the full variable domain is: GAGVSQSPRYKVAKRGQDVALRCDPISGHVSLFWYQQALGQGPEFLTYFQNEAQLDKSGLPSDRFFAERPEGSVSTLKIQRTQQEDSAVYLCASSLGLNEQYFGPGTRLTVT.